This TCR beta chain is from a study of OX40 agonist ivuxolimab in advanced cancers. The overall study: A male proportion of 82.7% was recorded, with mean age approximately 60 years and range 23 to 79. General study results and limits: Some of the nonresponding patients also showed low levels of normalized T-cell clonal expansion.

Data came from immunoSEQ multiplex PCR; TCRdb stores just in-frame clones and leaves some out. The sample contains about 64,000 clones, nearly 90% of which appear only once. This CDR3 spans 14 amino acids. Germline V CDR1 and CDR2: LNHDA, SQIVND (reference sequence). Unmatched junction bases numbered 8, after V lost 8 bases and J lost 5 bases. Excluded were patients having autoimmune disease history or systemic immunosuppression. Notes on this clone: Its matching antigen is unknown.

The source material was CD4+ or CD8+ T cells sorted from blood, sampled in a trial of the OX40 agonist ivuxolimab. J is TRBJ2-3 and V is TRBV19; 9 nucleotides match TRBD2. The receptor was derived from an adult with an advanced solid tumor such as melanoma, head and neck, liver or kidney cancer. The CDR3 DNA reads TGTGCCAGTTCTCTAGCGGGAATGAGAGATACGCAGTATTTT. Encoded protein: CASSLAGMRDTQYF.